The 30 T cell receptor beta chains presented below share a single source sample, sequenced in a study of response to subunit inactivated influenza vaccine. TCRdb called the RT-PCR reads again in MiXCR, with one record for every CDR3 protein. The repertoire holds about 650,000 distinct CDR3 sequences, with less than 20% as singletons. Material: PBMCs from blood, obtained roughly 12 days after vaccination. These receptor sequences come from a middle-aged man who received an inactivated influenza vaccine.

The genes are TRBV20-1 and TRBJ2-7; D might be TRBD2 (6 bases). Germline loops: CDR1 DFQATT, CDR2 SNEGSKA (reference sequence). CDR3 length equals 15 residues. Trimming pared 2 bases from V and 2 bases from J, leaving 16 bases between. The CDR3 DNA is TGCAGTGCTAGATCATGGCGGGAAAGAGCCTACGAGCAGTACTTC. This sequence encodes CSARSWRERAYEQYF.

This sequence joins TRBV2 and TRBJ2-1; TRBD1 agrees at 9 bases. The ends lost 9 bases at V and 4 bases at J; junction bases unmatched: 10. Per the germline V gene, CDR1 is SNHLY and CDR2 is FYNNEI. The CDR3 is 15 residues long. The CDR3: CARAGNRGLYNEQFF. The DNA for the CDR3 is TGTGCCAGGGCGGGGAACAGGGGGCTGTACAATGAGCAGTTCTTC.

This chain links TRBV20-1 with TRBJ2-1; a weak D match, TRBD1 (5 bases). Germline V CDR1 and CDR2: DFQATT, SNEGSKA (reference sequence). V lost 5 bases to trimming and J lost 0 bases, with 8 bases between them. CDR3 length: 13 residues. CDR3 sequence: CSAGANSYNEQFF. The CDR3 DNA reads as TGCAGTGCTGGGGCCAACTCCTACAATGAGCAGTTCTTC.

V gene TRBV30 combines with J gene TRBJ2-1; 12 bases are shared with TRBD2. The CDR3 runs to 12 residues. Germline V gene lookup returns CDR1 GTSNPN and CDR2 SVGIG (reference sequence). Losses at the gene ends were 2 bases for V and 12 bases for J; bases not matched to a gene: 2. The CDR3 bases are TGTGCCTGGAGTTGGACTAGCGGGGCGCAGTTCTTC. It yields the protein CAWSWTSGAQFF.

This clonotype was seen only a few times. The rearrangement joins TRBV20-1 to TRBJ2-3, with unresolved D. V lost 1 base and J 1 base, leaving 6 bases between the germline ends. This CDR3 is built from 13 residues. Germline V lookup: CDR1 DFQATT, CDR2 SNEGSKA (reference sequence). This CDR3 is CSARGRGTDTQYF. DNA for the CDR3: TGCAGTGCTAGAGGGAGAGGCACAGATACGCAGTATTTT.

This clonotype was seen ten or more times. V and J are TRBV11-3 and TRBJ2-1; D ambiguous. Germline CDR1 SGHNT, CDR2 YENEEA. This CDR3 spans 15 amino acids. V shed 5 bases and J shed 1 base, with 12 bases lying between them. The CDR3 spells CASSKDRLSYNEQFF. CDR3 DNA sequence: TGTGCCAGCAGCAAAGACCGCCTATCCTACAATGAGCAGTTCTTC.

The table lists this clonotype with a few counts. The chain has TRBV10-3 and TRBJ2-3; perhaps D is TRBD1 or TRBD2 (5 bases each). Germline CDR1 ENHRY, CDR2 SYGVKD. V shed 3 bases and J shed 9 bases, with 10 bases lying between them. CDR3 size: 12 residues. The CDR3 here is CAISDGAVTQYF. The DNA for the CDR3 is TGTGCCATCAGTGACGGGGCAGTAACGCAGTATTTT.

The chain uses TRBV6-1 and TRBJ2-5; TRBD2 agrees at 10 bases. J was trimmed by 4 bases and V by 10 bases; bases with no gene match: 12. In germline, CDR1 is MNHNS, CDR2 SASEGT. The CDR3 loop spans 15 amino acids. DNA of the CDR3: TGTGCCACCTCGAAGGGGCTAGCGGGAGCAGAGACCCAGTACTTC. This translates into CATSKGLAGAETQYF.

This clonotype was counted ten times or more. V gene TRBV12-3 or TRBV12-4 combines with J gene TRBJ1-5, with TRBD1 identical over 7 bases. The CDR3 runs 15 residues. V dropped 2 bases and J dropped 1; count of bases not matched to a gene: 2. Written as DNA, the CDR3 is TGTGCCAGCAGTTTACAGGGGGGAAGCAATCAGCCCCAGCATTTT. It codes for CASSLQGGSNQPQHF.

V gene TRBV9 combines with J gene TRBJ2-7, with 14 bases identical to TRBD2. Germline V lookup: CDR1 SGDLS, CDR2 YYNGEE. V was pared by 4 bases and J by 0 bases, with 15 bases of the junction left unmatched. The CDR3 runs to 20 residues. This chain's CDR3 is CASSFHRTSGRPRSSYEQYF. CDR3 coding DNA: TGTGCCAGCAGCTTCCACCGGACTAGCGGGAGGCCAAGGAGCTCCTACGAGCAGTACTTC.

V usage is TRBV4-3 and J usage is TRBJ2-7; a possible D gene is TRBD2 (5 bases). The ends were cut back, 0 bases at V and 2 bases at J, with 14 bases in the middle. Germline CDR1 is LGHNA and CDR2 is YSLEER. This CDR3 is 16 amino acids long. CDR3 sequence reads: CASSQDVGRAPYEQYF. As DNA, the CDR3 is TGCGCCAGCAGCCAAGATGTGGGGAGAGCGCCCTACGAGCAGTACTTC.

The table lists this clonotype with many counts. The V and J genes are TRBV29-1 and TRBJ2-5; 7 bases line up with TRBD2. From germline, CDR1 is SQVTM and CDR2 ANQGSEA. CDR3 size: 14 residues. V dropped 4 bases and J dropped 4; count of bases not matched to a gene: 9. The CDR3 nucleotides read TGCAGCGTTGCGGAACGGGGGGTCGGAGAGACCCAGTACTTC. Its translation is CSVAERGVGETQYF.

This clonotype came up a few times. V usage is TRBV4-3 and J usage is TRBJ1-1; D not resolved. V lost 1 base and J lost 2, with 23 bases in between. The germline V gene encodes CDR1 LGHNA and CDR2 YSLEER. The CDR3 totals 19 residues. In nucleotides, the CDR3 is TGCGCCAGCAGCCAAGGCTTGGTGGGCTCCCAGGAACAAAACACTGAAGCTTTCTTT. As protein: CASSQGLVGSQEQNTEAFF.

The V gene is TRBV7-9, the J gene TRBJ2-2; D is possibly TRBD2 (5 bases). There are 16 residues in the CDR3. Germline CDR1 SEHNR, CDR2 FQNEAQ (reference sequence). V lost 5 bases, J lost 4 bases, and 17 bases lay in between. The CDR3 reads CASSTSTTRGTGELFF. DNA of the CDR3: TGTGCCAGCAGCACCTCGACAACCCGGGGCACCGGGGAGCTGTTTTTT.

This clonotype was recorded a few times. This chain uses TRBV12-3 or TRBV12-4 with TRBJ2-7; D remains ambiguous. The CDR3 has 20 amino acids. Trimming removed 5 bases at V and 1 base at J, with 30 bases between. CDR3: CASSLKGPGSLLPISYEQYF. The CDR3 DNA reads TGTGCCAGCAGTCTTAAGGGCCCCGGGTCTTTACTGCCAATTTCCTACGAGCAGTACTTC.

The V call is TRBV20-1, the J call TRBJ2-3; possible D gene TRBD1, 5 bases. Germline CDR1 and CDR2: DFQATT and SNEGSKA (reference sequence). This CDR3 is 13 amino acids long. Deletions cut 5 bases from V and 3 bases from J, with 12 bases between. This CDR3 reads CSAPGAGTDTQYF. CDR3 bases: TGCAGTGCTCCTGGGGCCGGTACAGATACGCAGTATTTT.

The gene calls are TRBV12-3 or TRBV12-4 and TRBJ2-2; tentatively, D is TRBD1 (5 bases). V gave up 5 bases and J gave up 2 bases, with 12 bases separating them. The CDR3 is made up of 15 amino acids. CDR3 in amino acids: CASSQTTVNTGELFF. CDR3 in DNA: TGTGCCAGCAGTCAGACGACAGTTAACACCGGGGAGCTGTTTTTT.

This clonotype was observed a handful of times. The genes are TRBV27 and TRBJ2-3; a weak D match, TRBD2 (5 bases). The CDR3 sequence is 13 residues long. Germline CDR1 is MNHEY and CDR2 is SMNVEV (reference sequence). V lost 4 bases, J lost 6 bases, and 11 bases lay in between. DNA for the CDR3: TGTGCCAGCAGTTGGGCGTCGGGGGATACGCAGTATTTT. It encodes CASSWASGDTQYF.

The chain employs TRBV6-1 and TRBJ2-1, with 9 positions matching TRBD1. The trim removed 6 bases at V and 9 bases at J, leaving 15 bases unmatched. The CDR3 extends over 16 amino acids. In germline, CDR1 is MNHNS, CDR2 SASEGT. The CDR3 region has the DNA TGTGCCAGCAGCGAGGGCCGGGACAGGGCGAATGGTGAGCAGTTCTTC. It translates to CASSEGRDRANGEQFF.

This clonotype was counted a few times. The V gene is TRBV2, the J gene TRBJ2-3; possibly TRBD2 for D (5 bases). Deletions cut 5 bases from V and 3 bases from J, with 12 bases between. Looked up from germline, CDR1 is SNHLY and CDR2 is FYNNEI. The CDR3 has 14 residues. In nucleotides, the CDR3 is TGTGCCAGCAGTCTGCGGACTCGAACAGATACGCAGTATTTT. It specifies CASSLRTRTDTQYF. The full variable domain, its missing parts supplied by reference TRBV2 and TRBJ2-3, is EPEVTQTPSHQVTQMGQEVILRCVPISNHLYFYWYRQILGQKVEFLVSFYNNEISEKSEIFDDQFSVERPDGSNFTLKIRSTKLEDSAMYFCASSLRTRTDTQYFGPGTRLTVL.

In this sample, this clonotype turned up a few times. The chain is built from TRBV20-1 and TRBJ2-1, with 7 bases matching TRBD1. Germline V gene lookup returns CDR1 DFQATT and CDR2 SNEGSKA (reference sequence). V trimming: 5 bases; J trimming: 4 bases; junction bases outside the gene matches: 5. The length of the CDR3 is 13 residues. CDR3 sequence (DNA): TGCAGTGCTCGGACAGGAAGTTACAATGAGCAGTTCTTC. This gives the protein CSARTGSYNEQFF.

The rearrangement joins TRBV29-1 to TRBJ2-7, with 11 bases lining up with TRBD2. The junction had 4 bases not matched to a gene; V was cut back by 6 bases and J by 0 bases. The germline V gene has CDR1 SQVTM and CDR2 ANQGSEA. The CDR3 spans 14 residues. CDR3 bases: TGCAGCGTAGTTACTAGCGGGAGCTCCTACGAGCAGTACTTC. Protein product: CSVVTSGSSYEQYF.

This clonotype was picked up a small number of times. The gene calls are TRBV20-1 and TRBJ2-7, with no clear D. Trimming took 6 bases from V and 3 from J, leaving 18 bases between them. CDR3 length: 14 amino acids. Germline V gene data show CDR1 as DFQATT and CDR2 as SNEGSKA (reference sequence). Here the CDR3 reads CSAIYLRGYYEQYF. The CDR3, as DNA: TGCAGTGCCATCTACCTCCGCGGATACTACGAGCAGTACTTC.

V and J are TRBV6-2 or TRBV6-3 and TRBJ2-3; a possible D gene is TRBD1 (5 bases). The length of the CDR3 is 15 residues. Trimming shortened V by 7 bases and J by 5 bases, and 19 bases separated the two germline ends. Germline-derived CDR1 and CDR2 are MNHEY and SVGEGT. CDR3 sequence (DNA): TGTGCCAGCACCCCTTTGAGTGGGGCGGTAGATACGCAGTATTTT. This codes for CASTPLSGAVDTQYF.

In its sample, this clonotype was seen a few times. This chain connects TRBV28 to TRBJ2-6; D unclear. Germline V gene sequence: CDR1 MDHEN, CDR2 SYDVKM. This CDR3 is built from 15 residues. Trimming took 6 bases from V and 4 from J, leaving 13 bases between them. CDR3 nucleotide sequence: TGTGCCAGCAGAACGGAAAGGCCCGGGGCCAACGTCCTGACTTTC. Translation: CASRTERPGANVLTF.

For this clonotype: This may stem from a read error, because a much larger clone lies one nucleotide away. Lacking the conserved final phenylalanine or tryptophan, this CDR3 likely reflects a read error. The J gene is TRBJ2-7, the V gene TRBV5-1; 8 nucleotides align to TRBD1. The V segment lost 2 bases and the J segment 5 bases; nucleotides outside the gene matches: 6. The CDR3 length is 14 residues. The germline V gene has CDR1 SGHRS and CDR2 YFSETQ. The CDR3 is CASSLGAGGNEQYL. The CDR3 nucleotides read TGCGCCAGCAGCTTAGGTGCAGGGGGCAACGAGCAGTACTTA.

V gene TRBV19 combines with J gene TRBJ2-1; maybe TRBD2 (6 bases). CDR1 LNHDA and CDR2 SQIVND come from the germline V gene (reference sequence). The CDR3 totals 15 residues. Trimming stripped 6 bases from V and 4 bases from J, with 16 bases between. CDR3 region: CASRGTGLQYNEQFF. CDR3 DNA sequence: TGTGCCAGTAGGGGGACGGGACTCCAATACAATGAGCAGTTCTTC.

This rearrangement joins TRBV12-3 or TRBV12-4 to TRBJ2-1, with TRBD2 identical over 9 bases. Germline trimming cut 7 bases from V and 4 bases from J; bases unmatched to any gene: 8. The CDR3 runs to 15 residues. The CDR3 loop is CASTLSGSRYNEQFF. In DNA, the CDR3 is TGTGCCAGCACCCTTAGCGGGAGCCGGTACAATGAGCAGTTCTTC.

This clonotype turned up a few times. The chain couples TRBV28 to TRBJ2-5, with D tentatively TRBD2 (6 bases). Trimming removed 3 bases from V and 4 bases from J, with 18 bases in between. In germline, CDR1 is MDHEN, CDR2 SYDVKM. This CDR3 has 16 amino acids. CDR3 residues: CASSLEVASESETQYF. CDR3 sequence (DNA): TGTGCCAGCAGTTTGGAAGTGGCTAGCGAATCAGAGACCCAGTACTTC.

The chain carries TRBV29-1 and TRBJ1-4, with TRBD1 as a possible D gene (5 bases). CDR1 and CDR2 from the germline V gene are SQVTM and ANQGSEA. V lost 4 bases and J lost 7, with 19 bases in between. This CDR3 has 15 amino acids. CDR3 region: CSVARGPGIGEKLFF. The CDR3 region has the DNA TGCAGCGTTGCGCGGGGACCAGGGATTGGTGAAAAACTGTTTTTT.